These 29 T cell receptor gamma chains came from one sample sequenced in a study of gamma-delta T cells after stem cell transplantation. TCRdb re-called the RT-PCR reads with CATT. The sample contains under 800 gamma-chain clones, over 9.5% of which appear only once. The sequenced material came from gamma-delta T cells. The receptors here all came from a human donor. It is not recorded whose cells these are; they may come from a transplant donor.

The V and J genes are TRGV9 and TRGJP. V was clipped by 0 bases and J by 9 bases; unmatched bases: 8. The germline V gene encodes CDR1 GITISATS and CDR2 ISYDGTV (reference sequence). The CDR3 sequence is 17 residues long. This CDR3 is CALWEVHPRLGKKIKVF. The CDR3 DNA reads TGTGCCTTGTGGGAGGTGCATCCTAGGTTGGGCAAAAAAATCAAGGTATTT.

By share, this clone ranks as large (0.1 to 1%). The chain links TRGV9 to TRGJP. Germline loops: CDR1 GITISATS, CDR2 ISYDGTV (reference sequence). V lost 5 bases, J lost 4 bases, and 2 bases stayed unmatched. The CDR3 loop spans 15 amino acids. The CDR3 nucleotides are TGTGCCTTGTGGGTTCAAGAGTTGGGCAAAAAAATCAAGGTATTT. Translation gives CALWVQELGKKIKVF.

By share, this clone counts as large. The chain employs TRGV9 and TRGJP. This CDR3 comprises 19 residues. V gave up 0 bases and J gave up 4 bases; unmatched junction bases: 9. CDR1 and CDR2 (germline): GITISATS, ISYDGTV (reference sequence). CDR3 sequence (DNA): TGTGCCTTGTGGGAGGTGCCCAAAAAACAAGAGTTGGGCAAAAAAATCAAGGTATTT. It yields the protein CALWEVPKKQELGKKIKVF.

Concerning this clone: This clone may be a read error of a much larger clone one base away. The CDR3 reads CATCNYKKLF. CDR3 coding DNA: TGTGCCACCTGTAACTATAAGAAACTCTTT. V and J are TRGV2 and TRGJ1 or TRGJ2. The CDR3 totals 10 residues. V was pared by 7 bases and J by 7 bases, with 4 bases of the junction left unmatched. Germline CDR1 and CDR2: EGSNGY and YDSYNSKV.

Concerning this clone: The protein that TCRdb holds for this DNA derives from a much larger clone and differs from the translated DNA at residue 13, which likely indicates a read error; the protein shown here is translated from the DNA. The chain carries TRGV9 and TRGJP. CDR1 GITISATS and CDR2 ISYDGTV come from the germline V gene (reference sequence). The CDR3 runs 16 residues. CDR3 protein: CALWDLEELGKKSKVF. The CDR3 region has the DNA TGTGCCTTGTGGGACCTGGAAGAGTTGGGCAAAAAAAGCAAGGTATTT.

Comments on this clone: A far larger clone is only one base removed, so a read error is likely. Other DNA sequences in this specimen translate into the identical CDR3. The chain recombines TRGV9 with TRGJP. Per the germline V gene, CDR1 is GITISATS and CDR2 is ISYDGTV (reference sequence). The CDR3 is made up of 18 amino acids. CDR3 region: CALWEATKRELGKKIKVF. The DNA for the CDR3 is TGTGCCCTGTGGGAGGCTACTAAGAGAGAGTTGGGCAAAAAAATCAAGGTATTT.

For this clone: TCRdb's entry gives the protein of a much larger clone, which mismatches this DNA's translation at residue 9, likely from a read error; the protein reported here is translated from the DNA. The V gene is TRGV9, the J gene TRGJP. This CDR3 spans 16 amino acids. Germline V gene data show CDR1 as GITISATS and CDR2 as ISYDGTV (reference sequence). The CDR3 nucleotides are TGTGCCTTGTGGGACCTGGAAGAGTTTGGCAAAAAAATCAAGGTATTT. It encodes CALWDLEEFGKKIKVF.

The chain carries TRGV9 and TRGJ1 or TRGJ2. The CDR3 loop spans 13 amino acids. Germline lookup yields CDR1 GITISATS and CDR2 ISYDGTV (reference sequence). J gave up 2 bases and V 3 bases, and 4 bases lay outside the gene matches. CDR3 in amino acids: CALWELYYYKKLF. DNA of the CDR3: TGTGCCTTGTGGGAGCTGTATTATTATAAGAAACTCTTT.

The chain is built from TRGV2 and TRGJ1 or TRGJ2. The germline gives CDR1 EGSNGY, CDR2 YDSYNSKV. The CDR3 has 14 amino acids. With 3 bases clipped from V and 1 base from J, the junction kept 6 bases outside the gene matches. CDR3 residues: CATWDLGNYYKKLF. CDR3 nucleotide sequence: TGTGCCACCTGGGACCTGGGTAATTATTATAAGAAACTCTTT.

A word on this clone: Since a much larger clone is just one base distant, this may be a read error. This sample includes further DNA sequences coding for the same CDR3. The chain is built from TRGV9 and TRGJP. The V gene end was trimmed by 0 bases and the J gene end by 6 bases; junction bases not matched to a gene: 2. Per germline, CDR1 GITISATS and CDR2 ISYDGTV (reference sequence). The CDR3 covers 16 residues. This CDR3 reads CALWEVTELGKKIKVF. In nucleotides, the CDR3 is TGTGCCTTGTGGGAGGTGACAGAGTTGGGCAAAAAAATCAAGGTATTT.

By sample share, this clone is hyperexpanded. Within the sample, other DNA sequences also encode this same CDR3. The chain carries TRGV9 and TRGJP. The CDR3 length is 16 residues. Germline V gives CDR1 GITISATS, CDR2 ISYDGTV (reference sequence). The trim removed 0 bases at V and 7 bases at J, leaving 3 bases unmatched. The CDR3 DNA follows: TGTGCCTTGTGGGAGGTGCAGGAGTTGGGCAAAAAAATCAAGGTATTT. Its protein is CALWEVQELGKKIKVF.

J is TRGJP and V is TRGV9. Germline trimming cut 2 bases from V and 8 bases from J; bases unmatched to any gene: 9. The CDR3 runs 17 residues. Germline V gene lookup returns CDR1 GITISATS and CDR2 ISYDGTV (reference sequence). The CDR3 DNA reads as TGTGCCTTGTGGGAGGCCGATAAAAAGTTGGGCAAAAAAATCAAGGTATTT. This translates into CALWEADKKLGKKIKVF.

This clone has more than one count but fewer than ten. The chain uses TRGV9 and TRGJP. The CDR3 covers 19 residues. The germline V gene has CDR1 GITISATS and CDR2 ISYDGTV (reference sequence). The junction had 8 bases not matched to a gene; V was cut back by 2 bases and J by 1 base. CDR3 sequence: CALWEGGIGQELGKKIKVF. The CDR3 bases are TGTGCCTTGTGGGAGGGCGGGATCGGGCAAGAGTTGGGCAAAAAAATCAAGGTATTT.

This clone is large. A much larger clone lies a single base off, so this may be a read error. The identical CDR3 is also encoded by other nucleotide sequences in the sample. The V and J genes are TRGV9 and TRGJP. In germline, CDR1 is GITISATS, CDR2 ISYDGTV (reference sequence). The CDR3 has 16 amino acids. The V and J ends lost 0 bases and 6 bases, in that order; junction bases with no gene match: 2. The CDR3 loop reads CALWEVRELGKKIKVF. DNA of the CDR3: TGTGCCTTGTGGGAGGTGAGAGAGTTGGGCAAAAAAATCAAGGTATTT.

Concerning this clone: One base separates it from a far larger clone, so it is likely a read error. This rearrangement joins TRGV9 to TRGJ1 or TRGJ2. The CDR3 extends over 18 amino acids. CDR1 is GITISATS, CDR2 ISYDGTV, per germline (reference sequence). CDR3 sequence: CALWEAYRRAFSYYQKLF. CDR3 nucleotide sequence: TGTGCCTTGTGGGAGGCCTATCGCCGGGCCTTTAGTTATTATCAGAAACTCTTT.

In its sample, this clone ranks as large. Other nucleotide sequences in the sample specify the same CDR3. The chain is built from TRGV9 and TRGJP. V dropped 1 base and J dropped 7; count of bases not matched to a gene: 4. Germline lookup yields CDR1 GITISATS and CDR2 ISYDGTV (reference sequence). This CDR3 region has 16 residues. The CDR3 nucleotides read TGTGCCTTGTGGGAGGTTTTGGAGTTGGGCAAAAAAATCAAGGTATTT. Amino acids: CALWEVLELGKKIKVF.

This clone was counted only a few times. V is TRGV9 and J is TRGJP. The CDR3 is made up of 15 amino acids. The ends lost 4 bases at V and 9 bases at J; junction bases unmatched: 6. Germline V gene sequence: CDR1 GITISATS, CDR2 ISYDGTV (reference sequence). CDR3 loop: CALWDAGLGKKIKVF. The CDR3 DNA is TGTGCCTTGTGGGACGCAGGGTTGGGCAAAAAAATCAAGGTATTT.

To note about this clone: A much bigger clone sits one base away, suggesting this may be a read error. The rearrangement links TRGV8 to TRGJ1 or TRGJ2. The CDR3 contains 10 residues. V lost 2 bases to trimming and J lost 12 bases; unmatched junction nucleotides: 4. CDR1 and CDR2 from the germline V gene are VENAVY and YDSYNSRV. CDR3 bases: TGTGCCACCTGGGATATTTGGAAACTCTTT. Residues: CATWDIWKLF.

This sequence joins TRGV9 and TRGJP. The CDR3 is made up of 17 amino acids. V shed 4 bases, J shed 8 bases, and the junction held 11 bases outside the gene matches. Germline CDR1 and CDR2: GITISATS and ISYDGTV (reference sequence). The CDR3 region has the DNA TGTGCCTTGTGGGACAGCCGGATGAAGTTGGGCAAAAAAATCAAGGTATTT. Translated, it gives CALWDSRMKLGKKIKVF.

This clone was seen a handful of times. This chain connects TRGV2 to TRGJP2. Germline-derived CDR1 and CDR2 are EGSNGY and YDSYNSKV. Trimming took 1 base from V and 8 from J; bases not matched to a gene: 1. CDR3 length: 12 amino acids. The CDR3 here is CATWDGDWIKTF. CDR3 sequence (DNA): TGTGCCACCTGGGACGGCGATTGGATCAAGACGTTT.

This clone is classed as large. This may come from a read error, since a much larger clone is one base off. At the DNA level, this CDR3 is encoded by other sequences in the same sample as well. The rearrangement uses TRGV9 and TRGJP. The CDR3 totals 16 residues. V gave up 2 bases and J gave up 4 bases; unmatched junction bases: 2. The germline gives CDR1 GITISATS, CDR2 ISYDGTV (reference sequence). The CDR3 sequence: CALWEDQELGKKIKVF. The CDR3 bases are TGTGCCTTGTGGGAGGACCAAGAGTTGGGCAAAAAAATCAAGGTATTT.

In DNA form, the CDR3 reads TGTGCCTTGCGTAGTAGAGAGTTGGGCAAAAAAATCAAGGTATTT. Amino acid sequence: CALRSRELGKKIKVF. This chain uses TRGV9 with TRGJP. Losses at the gene ends were 9 bases for V and 6 bases for J; bases not matched to a gene: 8. The CDR3 has 15 residues. Per the germline V gene, CDR1 is GITISATS and CDR2 is ISYDGTV (reference sequence).

The V and J genes are TRGV8 and TRGJP1. Germline CDR1 is VENAVY and CDR2 is YDSYNSRV. The CDR3 has 9 amino acids. The ends lost 9 bases at V and 12 bases at J; junction bases unmatched: 4. CDR3 in amino acids: CATGGFKIF. The CDR3, as DNA: TGTGCCACCGGCGGGTTCAAGATATTT.

This clone is medium-sized by share. The same CDR3 arises from other DNA sequences in this sample as well. J is TRGJP and V is TRGV9. Trimming cost V 0 bases and J 6 bases; bases outside gene matches: 5. Germline V lookup: CDR1 GITISATS, CDR2 ISYDGTV (reference sequence). The CDR3 consists of 17 residues. The CDR3 spells CALWEVVRELGKKIKVF. CDR3 nucleotides: TGTGCCTTGTGGGAGGTGGTTCGAGAGTTGGGCAAAAAAATCAAGGTATTT.

By share, this clone counts as large (0.1 to 1%). A much larger clone lies a single base off, so this may be a read error. Other DNA sequences from this sample encode an identical CDR3 as well. The chain couples TRGV9 to TRGJP. This CDR3 spans 16 amino acids. Germline CDR1 GITISATS, CDR2 ISYDGTV (reference sequence). V gave up 0 bases and J gave up 7 bases; unmatched junction bases: 3. This chain's CDR3 is CALWEVLELGKKIKVF. CDR3 coding DNA: TGTGCCTTGTGGGAGGTGCTGGAGTTGGGCAAAAAAATCAAGGTATTT.

Regarding this clone: It differs at one base from a far larger clone, so likely a read error. The rearrangement uses TRGV9 and TRGJP. In germline, CDR1 is GITISATS, CDR2 ISYDGTV (reference sequence). CDR3 size: 17 residues. CDR3 coding DNA: TGTGCCTCGTGGGAGGTGCTCCCAGAGTTGGGCAAAAAAATCAAGGTATTT. Amino acid sequence: CASWEVLPELGKKIKVF.

Comments on this clone: This may be a read error, as it is one base from a much larger clone. This sample includes further DNA sequences coding for the same CDR3. This rearrangement joins TRGV9 to TRGJP. Per germline, CDR1 GITISATS and CDR2 ISYDGTV (reference sequence). The CDR3 covers 18 residues. The CDR3 protein is CALWQPSQSELGKKIKVF. DNA of the CDR3: TGTGCCTTGTGGCAGCCCAGTCAGTCAGAGTTGGGCAAAAAAATCAAGGTCTTT.

This chain uses TRGV8 with TRGJP2. Unmatched junction bases numbered 4, after V lost 5 bases and J lost 7 bases. Germline CDR1 is VENAVY and CDR2 is YDSYNSRV. This CDR3 is 12 amino acids long. CDR3 in amino acids: CATWVPDWIKTF. The CDR3 DNA sequence: TGTGCCACCTGGGTCCCTGATTGGATCAAGACGTTT.

This clone is termed large. This chain uses TRGV8 with TRGJ1 or TRGJ2. Germline CDR1 is VENAVY and CDR2 is YDSYNSRV. This CDR3 contains 10 residues. V lost 3 bases and J lost 12; bases outside the gene matches: 5. The CDR3 DNA follows: TGTGCCACCTGGGATCTTTGGAAACTCTTT. It specifies CATWDLWKLF.